This T cell receptor (beta chain) was profiled in a study of Ad26.COV2.S vaccination and SARS-CoV-2 variants. The study's findings and limits: Reported findings describe substantial breadth in spike-specific CD8+ and CD4+ T cell responses following vaccination.

CDR1 is MGHDK, CDR2 SYGVNS, per germline. V lost 3 bases and J 8 bases, leaving 8 bases between the germline ends. The CDR3 has 12 residues. As regards this clone: Its specificity is unknown.

Data came from immunoSEQ multiplex PCR; TCRdb stores just in-frame clones and leaves some out. Here the sample spans roughly 350,000 clones, approximately 90% being singletons. Treatment indicated: some 20 received Ad26.COV2.S at low or high dose, single or two shots; about five received placebo; per-sample allocation not given. On day 63 after the first injection, vaccine and placebo recipients gave samples. The J gene is TRBJ2-1, the V gene TRBV25-1, with D possibly TRBD1 on 5 matching bases. The receptor was isolated from a person between 18 and 65 years old who received the Ad26.COV2.S COVID-19 vaccine or a placebo. Specimen: peripheral blood, collected in a trial of Ad26.COV2.S vaccine versus placebo. The CDR3: CASSDRGDEQFF. In DNA form, the CDR3 reads TGTGCCAGCAGTGATAGGGGCGATGAGCAGTTCTTC. Full variable domain (rest looked up from reference TRBV25-1 and TRBJ2-1): EADIYQTPRYLVIGTGKKITLECSQTMGHDKMYWYQQDPGMELHLIHYSYGVNSTEKGDLSSESTVSRIRTEHFPLTLESARPSHTSQYLCASSDRGDEQFFGPGTRLTVL.